This entry is about one T cell receptor (beta chain). Antigen unknown. CDR3 length: 14 residues. After removal of 4 bases from V and 4 bases from J, the junction contained 7 bases not matched to a gene. Germline-derived CDR1 and CDR2 are SGHKS and YYEKEE (reference sequence). This PCR relied on a set of 60 Vbeta primers and 13 Jbeta primers. Only in-frame clones appear in the TCRdb table, and some are missing; sequencing was by immunoSEQ multiplex PCR. Of around 100,000 clones listed, roughly three quarters are singletons. These data originate in a study of cytomegalovirus exposure and HLA in healthy donors. General study points: Some V segments, including TRBV6-2 and TRBV6-3, were excluded as indistinguishable.

Sequencing used PBMCs. This clonotype originated in a woman aged 18-29 years in good health and CMV-seropositive. This chain joins TRBV5-5 and TRBJ2-7; 8 bases map to TRBD1. CDR3 region: CASSRGQGLYEQYF. The DNA for the CDR3 is TGTGCCAGCAGCCGTGGACAGGGATTATACGAGCAGTACTTC.